This is a list of T cell receptor beta chains from one sample in a study of response to subunit inactivated influenza vaccine. One entry per CDR3 protein results from TCRdb running MiXCR on the RT-PCR reads. The sample has hundreds of thousands of distinct CDR3 sequences, about 15% seen once; the top ten hold 7.5% to 8%. Sequenced here: PBMCs from blood, sampled around 15 days before vaccination. Receptors were obtained from a man aged 45-60 years who received an inactivated influenza vaccine. The CDR3 runs from the conserved cysteine through the conserved F or W. The D gene is left open where the match is weak. The size entry is marked missing in some rows and otherwise reads once, few, many or a size class.

D gene	clone size	V gene	J gene	CDR3 DNA	CDR3 protein
TRBD2	.	TRBV5-5	TRBJ2-1	TGTGCCAGCAGCCGGGGACTAGCGGGGGCCTCCTACAATGAGCAGTTCTTC	CASSRGLAGASYNEQFF
.	many	TRBV21-1	TRBJ2-2	TGTGCCAGCAGCAAACCCTCGGGACGGTCGAACACCGGGGAGCTGTTTTTT	CASSKPSGRSNTGELFF
.	.	TRBV7-9	TRBJ2-3	TGTGCCAGCAGCTCCTGGGTGGGGGCGGGCACAGATACGCAGTATTTT	CASSSWVGAGTDTQYF
.	few	TRBV6-4	TRBJ2-2	TGTGCCAGCAGCAAAGGGACATTTTTCAACACCGGGGAGCTGTTTTTT	CASSKGTFFNTGELFF
.	.	TRBV27	TRBJ1-5	TGTGCCAGCAGTCTTCGGGCTAGCAATCAGCCCCAGCATTTT	CASSLRASNQPQHF
TRBD1	few	TRBV18	TRBJ2-7	TGTGCCAGCTCGCCTGACAGGGCCCAGTCCTACGAGCAGTACTTC	CASSPDRAQSYEQYF
TRBD1	few	TRBV7-2	TRBJ2-7	TGTGCCAGCAGCCTACGACAGGGCGAGTCCGAGCAGTACTTC	CASSLRQGESEQYF
.	.	TRBV7-2	TRBJ1-1	TGTGCCAGCAGCTTTAGCTCCTCCACTGAAGCTTTCTTT	CASSFSSSTEAFF
TRBD1	.	TRBV27	TRBJ2-7	TGTGCCAGCAGTTTATCGGTAGGGGGCGGGGAGCAGTACTTC	CASSLSVGGGEQYF
.	.	TRBV20-1	TRBJ2-5	TGCAGTGCCCCGACAGGTTATAGCGTGGAGACCCAGTACTTC	CSAPTGYSVETQYF
.	.	TRBV12-3/TRBV12-4	TRBJ2-1	TGTGCCAGCAGACCCGACAGCCCCTACAATGAGCAGTTCTTC	CASRPDSPYNEQFF
.	few	TRBV12-3/TRBV12-4	TRBJ2-4	TGTGCCAGCAGTTTGTCTACAAGAAACATTCAGTACTTC	CASSLSTRNIQYF
TRBD1	.	TRBV20-1	TRBJ1-2	TGCAGTGCTGGGGGACAGGGGGTTGGCTACACCTTC	CSAGGQGVGYTF
.	.	TRBV15	TRBJ1-1	TGTGCCACCAGCAGAGATCCGGGGAAGGAAGCTTTCTTT	CATSRDPGKEAFF
.	.	TRBV3-1	TRBJ1-6	TGTGCCAGCAGCCAAGTTGACGGACCGAATTCACCCCTCCACTTT	CASSQVDGPNSPLHF
.	few	TRBV5-6	TRBJ2-4	TGTGCCAGCAGCGTTCGCGGCAGAAACATTCAGTACTTC	CASSVRGRNIQYF
.	.	TRBV7-9	TRBJ2-1	TGTGCCAGCAGCTCTCCCCCAGGGAGGAGCTCCTACAATGAGCAGTTCTTC	CASSSPPGRSSYNEQFF
TRBD2	.	TRBV27	TRBJ2-1	TGTGCCAGCAGTTCAATCGCCGGGACTAGCGGGTTGGTTGGGCAGTTCTTC	CASSSIAGTSGLVGQFF
.	many	TRBV25-1	TRBJ2-1	TGTGCCAGCAGTTTTCACAGGGCGAAGTCCTACAATGAGCAGTTCTTC	CASSFHRAKSYNEQFF
TRBD1	few	TRBV4-1	TRBJ1-2	TGCGCCAGCAGAAGGCAGGGGGAAAACTATGGCTACACCTTC	CASRRQGENYGYTF
.	few	TRBV7-4	TRBJ2-7	TGTGCCAGAGGGGGTTGGGAGAACTTC	CARGGWENF
.	.	TRBV19	TRBJ1-5	TGTGCCAGTAGTATGGTCCAAAGGGCCGATCAGCCCCAGCATTTT	CASSMVQRADQPQHF
.	many	TRBV20-1	TRBJ1-1	TGCAGTGCTAGGGGCCAGGGATCTGAAGCTTTCTTT	CSARGQGSEAFF
.	.	TRBV13	TRBJ2-3	TGTGCCAGCAGCCCACCTTGGCCCGCGGGGAGCACAGATACGCAGTATTTT	CASSPPWPAGSTDTQYF
.	.	TRBV21-1	TRBJ2-1	TGTGCCAGCAGCAAAGCCGGTGGACACAGGTTCTCCTACAATGAGCAGTTCTTC	CASSKAGGHRFSYNEQFF
TRBD2	many	TRBV7-2	TRBJ2-5	TGTGCCAGCAGCTTAGGATTCAGCGGGAGGGAGAGAGAGACCCAGTACTTC	CASSLGFSGRERETQYF
TRBD1	.	TRBV25-1	TRBJ2-7	TGTGCCAGCACCGGATCGGACAGGGTGCAGTACTTC	CASTGSDRVQYF
TRBD2	.	TRBV20-1	TRBJ2-3	TGCAGTGCAATGGGACTAGTGCTTGCTAGCACAGATACGCAGTATTTT	CSAMGLVLASTDTQYF
TRBD1	few	TRBV20-1	TRBJ1-5	TGCAGTGCTAGATTACCAGGGGGAAGCAATCAGCCCCAGCATTTT	CSARLPGGSNQPQHF
TRBD2	few	TRBV15	TRBJ2-3	TGTGCCACCAGCAGGGTCCTAGCGGGAGTTCCAGATACGCAGTATTTT	CATSRVLAGVPDTQYF
.	few	TRBV4-3	TRBJ2-2	TGCGCCAGCAGCCCCGGCGGCAGGGTAGGAGCCGGGGAGCTGTTTTTT	CASSPGGRVGAGELFF
TRBD1	.	TRBV6-5	TRBJ2-7	TGTGCCAGCAGTTACCACGCCCCACAGGGGCGGATCTACGAGCAGTACTTC	CASSYHAPQGRIYEQYF
.	.	TRBV7-9	TRBJ2-7	TGTGCCAGCAGCTCCCCCTCGGGGACAACAACCTACGAGCAGTACTTC	CASSSPSGTTTYEQYF
.	once	TRBV5-5	TRBJ2-3	TGTGCCAGCAGTAAAGAAGTCACAGATACGCAGTATTTT	CASSKEVTDTQYF